Listed below are T cell receptor beta chains from one sample, sequenced in a study of T cell repertoires in cytomegalovirus infection. Their target antigens are unknown. TCRdb itself ran the reads through MiXCR, one entry per CDR3 protein. Of fewer than 55,000 distinct CDR3 sequences in the sample, around 20% were seen once. The sequencing used CD8+ T cells from cultured PBMCs, collected from culture after CMV antigen stimulation. Receptor source: a human donor in good health (CMV status not recorded). Some clones in this sample may be carry-over from other donors' samples. Each CDR3 is given with its conserved first and last residue. A D gene is named only where the DNA matches it firmly. Clone size is given for some rows only: seen once, a few or many times, or a class if the clone is expanded.

CDR3nt: TGTGCCAGCAGCTCCGGACAGGGCGATGAGCAGTTCTTC
CDR3aa: CASSSGQGDEQFF
d_gene: TRBD1
j_gene: TRBJ2-1
v_gene: TRBV7-8
abundance: -

CDR3nt: TGTGCCAGCAGTGCGGACGCTTCTGGGGCCAACGTCCTGACTTTC
CDR3aa: CASSADASGANVLTF
d_gene: -
j_gene: TRBJ2-6
v_gene: TRBV6-1
abundance: -

CDR3nt: TGTGCCAGCAGCCTATGGGAGGGAGGCTCCTACGAGCAGTACTTC
CDR3aa: CASSLWEGGSYEQYF
d_gene: TRBD2
j_gene: TRBJ2-7
v_gene: TRBV11-2
abundance: -

CDR3nt: TGTGCCGCAGCAGCGGGGCTAGGCGCTGAAGCTTTCTTT
CDR3aa: CAAAAGLGAEAFF
d_gene: -
j_gene: TRBJ1-1
v_gene: TRBV7-9
abundance: -

CDR3nt: TGTGCCAGCAGGTCAGAGCGGGGGCCCTACAATGAGCAGTTCTTC
CDR3aa: CASRSERGPYNEQFF
d_gene: TRBD2
j_gene: TRBJ2-1
v_gene: TRBV7-6
abundance: few

CDR3nt: TGTGCCAGCAGCCCCGGGGCCTGGGGCGAGCAGTACTTC
CDR3aa: CASSPGAWGEQYF
d_gene: -
j_gene: TRBJ2-7
v_gene: TRBV7-3
abundance: -

CDR3nt: TGTGCCAGCAATGCCCGGGACAGGGCAAGGAACACTGAAGCTTTCTTT
CDR3aa: CASNARDRARNTEAFF
d_gene: TRBD1
j_gene: TRBJ1-1
v_gene: TRBV28
abundance: few

CDR3nt: TGTGCCAGCAGTTCGGGACAGCAAGAGACCCAGTACTTC
CDR3aa: CASSSGQQETQYF
d_gene: TRBD1
j_gene: TRBJ2-5
v_gene: TRBV27
abundance: few

CDR3nt: TGTGCCAGCAGCCTGTACGACACTGAAGCTTTCTTT
CDR3aa: CASSLYDTEAFF
d_gene: -
j_gene: TRBJ1-1
v_gene: TRBV5-5
abundance: -

CDR3nt: TGTGCCAGCAGCTTATCAGGGGGGTCCTACAATGAGAAGTTCTTC
CDR3aa: CASSLSGGSYNEKFF
d_gene: -
j_gene: TRBJ2-1
v_gene: TRBV7-8
abundance: few

CDR3nt: TGCGCCAGCAGCCAAGACGCCGGGGCAAGCACAGATACGCAGTATTTT
CDR3aa: CASSQDAGASTDTQYF
d_gene: -
j_gene: TRBJ2-3
v_gene: TRBV4-1
abundance: -

CDR3nt: TGTGCCAGTTCAGAACGGGGGTTCTACAATGAGCAGTTCTTC
CDR3aa: CASSERGFYNEQFF
d_gene: -
j_gene: TRBJ2-1
v_gene: TRBV6-6
abundance: -

CDR3nt: TGTGCCGGGGATCAGCGGGGAAGCACAGATACGCAGTATTTT
CDR3aa: CAGDQRGSTDTQYF
d_gene: TRBD2
j_gene: TRBJ2-3
v_gene: TRBV30
abundance: -

CDR3nt: TGTGCCAGCAGCAAGGAGACCCTTGGGGCCGAGCAGTACTTC
CDR3aa: CASSKETLGAEQYF
d_gene: -
j_gene: TRBJ2-7
v_gene: TRBV7-6
abundance: few

CDR3nt: TGTGCCAGCAGTTACGCCGGTTCAGGAACTGAAGCTTTCTTT
CDR3aa: CASSYAGSGTEAFF
d_gene: -
j_gene: TRBJ1-1
v_gene: TRBV6-2/TRBV6-3
abundance: -

CDR3nt: TGTGCCAGCCTGACAGGGGCCACCGGGGAGCTGTTTTTT
CDR3aa: CASLTGATGELFF
d_gene: TRBD1
j_gene: TRBJ2-2
v_gene: TRBV7-2
abundance: -

CDR3nt: TGTGCCATCAGTGAGTCGAATGGTAATTATGCGCAAGCTTTCTTT
CDR3aa: CAISESNGNYAQAFF
d_gene: -
j_gene: TRBJ1-1
v_gene: TRBV10-3
abundance: -

CDR3nt: TGTGCCAGCAGCTTGGGGTCGGGGCGTCAGCCCCAGCATTTT
CDR3aa: CASSLGSGRQPQHF
d_gene: -
j_gene: TRBJ1-5
v_gene: TRBV7-2
abundance: -

CDR3nt: TGTGCCAGCAGCTCCCGAGGACAGGGGAGCACAGATACGCAGTATTTT
CDR3aa: CASSSRGQGSTDTQYF
d_gene: TRBD1
j_gene: TRBJ2-3
v_gene: TRBV7-2
abundance: many